The 13 T cell receptor beta chains below were found in one sample sequenced in a study of T-cell memory formation after mild COVID-19. One entry per CDR3 protein, called by TCRdb with MiXCR from the 5' RACE reads. Here the sample spans 150,000 or so distinct CDR3 sequences, 14% being singletons. Material: PBMCs or a T cell subset sorted from them (not recorded which). The receptors stem from an adult woman who had mild COVID-19 (a few samples of this study predate the infection). Cell type and time point are not known.

There are a few counts of this clonotype. The rearrangement uses TRBV6-6 and TRBJ2-7; D is possibly TRBD2 (5 bases). Trimming shortened V by 4 bases and J by 1 base, and 11 bases separated the two germline ends. The CDR3 is 14 amino acids. The germline CDR1 and CDR2 sequences are MNHNY and SVGAGI (reference sequence). CDR3 sequence reads: CASSFPGSSYEQYF. CDR3 in DNA: TGTGCCAGCAGTTTCCCGGGATCATCCTACGAGCAGTACTTC.

In this sample, this clonotype turned up a few times. The chain carries TRBV18 and TRBJ2-5; 7 bases agree with TRBD1. This CDR3 is built from 13 residues. V was clipped by 1 base and J by 5 bases; unmatched bases: 1. The germline gives CDR1 KGHSH, CDR2 LQKENI. Here the CDR3 reads CASSPRGGETQYF. Here the CDR3 DNA reads TGTGCCAGCTCACCACGAGGGGGCGAGACCCAGTACTTC.

The chain is built from TRBV30 and TRBJ2-7; D may match TRBD1 or TRBD2 (6 bases each). CDR1 and CDR2 from the germline V gene are GTSNPN and SVGIG (reference sequence). V shed 3 bases and J shed 5 bases, with 20 bases lying between them. The CDR3 spans 15 residues. CDR3 sequence (DNA): TGTGCCTGGAGGAGGGGGGTTCTAGTTTTTCACGAGCAGTACTTC. Amino acids: CAWRRGVLVFHEQYF. Full variable domain (rest looked up from reference TRBV30 and TRBJ2-7): SQTIHQWPATLVQPVGSPLSLECTVEGTSNPNLYWYRQAAGRGLQLLFYSVGIGQISSEVPQNLSASRPQDRQFILSSKKLLLSDSGFYLCAWRRGVLVFHEQYFGPGTRLTVT.

This clonotype was seen only a few times. V is TRBV3-1 and J is TRBJ1-3, with D possibly TRBD1 on 6 matching bases. The CDR3 sequence is 15 residues long. The germline V gene encodes CDR1 LGHDT and CDR2 YNNKEL (reference sequence). Between the trimmed V and J ends, which lost 4 bases and 3 bases, there was a span of 13 bases. DNA of the CDR3: TGTGCCAGCAGCCGCCGATCAGGGGTTGGAAACACCATATATTTT. Translated, it gives CASSRRSGVGNTIYF.

The rearrangement uses TRBV9 and TRBJ2-3, with 8 bases aligning to TRBD2. Germline CDR1 SGDLS, CDR2 YYNGEE. J gave up 3 bases and V 3 bases, and 6 bases lay outside the gene matches. The length of the CDR3 is 15 residues. Written as DNA, the CDR3 is TGTGCCAGCAGCGAAAGCGGGGGAGTGACAGATACGCAGTATTTT. Amino acids: CASSESGGVTDTQYF.

The CDR3 region has the DNA TGTGCCAGCAGCTTAGTATCGACAGTGGGACAGTATTTT. Translation gives CASSLVSTVGQYF. The chain has TRBV7-6 and TRBJ2-3; D may be TRBD1 (5 bases). Germline V gene sequence: CDR1 SGHVS, CDR2 FNYEAQ. V was shortened by 1 base and J by 12 bases, with 14 bases between the two germline ends. The CDR3 has 13 amino acids.

This clonotype has more than one count but fewer than ten. This rearrangement joins TRBV5-1 to TRBJ1-1, with TRBD1 matching over 10 bases. Germline CDR1 is SGHRS and CDR2 is YFSETQ. The V gene end was trimmed by 4 bases and the J gene end by 3 bases; junction bases not matched to a gene: 9. The length of the CDR3 is 16 residues. The CDR3 DNA reads TGCGCCAGCAGCAGTGGGACAGGGGATGTCCACACTGAAGCTTTCTTT. This sequence encodes CASSSGTGDVHTEAFF.

The chain recombines TRBV6-1 with TRBJ2-3, with TRBD2 matching over 11 bases. With V trimmed by 6 bases and J by 0 bases, 5 bases remained unmatched. The length of the CDR3 is 16 residues. The germline gives CDR1 MNHNS, CDR2 SASEGT. As DNA, the CDR3 is TGTGCCAGCAGCATCAGACTAGCGGGGAGCACAGATACGCAGTATTTT. Translation gives CASSIRLAGSTDTQYF.

A few counts support this clonotype. This sequence joins TRBV7-9 and TRBJ2-7, with 8 bases identical to TRBD2. Per germline, CDR1 SEHNR and CDR2 FQNEAQ (reference sequence). Losses at the gene ends were 1 base for V and 2 bases for J; bases not matched to a gene: 4. The CDR3 is made up of 15 amino acids. The DNA for the CDR3 is TGTGCCAGCAGCTTAGTCCGGGAGGGCCCCTACGAGCAGTACTTC. This encodes CASSLVREGPYEQYF.

CDR3 nucleotides: TGTGCCAGCTCACCCGGGACAGGTGAAGCTTTCTTT. Translation: CASSPGTGEAFF. The V call is TRBV18, the J call TRBJ1-1; 8 nucleotides line up with TRBD1. The V gene's germline CDR1 is KGHSH and CDR2 LQKENI. The CDR3 consists of 12 residues. Losses at the gene ends were 3 bases for V and 7 bases for J; bases not matched to a gene: 1. The variable domain in full, with the rest retrieved from reference TRBV18 and TRBJ1-1, is NAGVMQNPRHLVRRRGQEARLRCSPMKGHSHVYWYRQLPEEGLKFMVYLQKENIIDESGMPKERFSAEFPKEGPSILRIQQVVRGDSAAYFCASSPGTGEAFFGQGTRLTVV.

The chain employs TRBV5-1 and TRBJ2-4; 9 bases line up with TRBD1. Germline assignment: CDR1 SGHRS and CDR2 YFSETQ. Germline trimming cut 1 base from V and 14 bases from J; bases unmatched to any gene: 4. CDR3 size: 12 residues. CDR3 sequence reads: CASSLRQGDEYF. The CDR3, as DNA: TGCGCCAGCAGCTTGCGACAGGGGGACGAGTACTTC.

This clonotype was detected a few times. The rearrangement uses TRBV10-3 and TRBJ2-4; 7 bases map to TRBD1. Trimming removed 0 bases from V and 10 bases from J; junction bases left unmatched: 6. The CDR3 runs 14 residues. The V gene's germline CDR1 is ENHRY and CDR2 SYGVKD. The CDR3 coding sequence is TGTGCCATCAGTGAGTCAGGGGACAGTGTGATTCAGTACTTC. It specifies CAISESGDSVIQYF.

This clonotype was counted many times. The J gene is TRBJ2-7, the V gene TRBV4-1; TRBD2 aligns across 14 bases. The germline V gene encodes CDR1 MGHRA and CDR2 YSYEKL. The length of the CDR3 is 18 residues. The junction had 4 bases not matched to a gene; V was cut back by 0 bases and J by 0 bases. CDR3 in amino acids: CASSQEGLAGGFSYEQYF. The CDR3 DNA is TGCGCCAGCAGCCAAGAAGGACTAGCGGGGGGATTCTCCTACGAGCAGTACTTC.